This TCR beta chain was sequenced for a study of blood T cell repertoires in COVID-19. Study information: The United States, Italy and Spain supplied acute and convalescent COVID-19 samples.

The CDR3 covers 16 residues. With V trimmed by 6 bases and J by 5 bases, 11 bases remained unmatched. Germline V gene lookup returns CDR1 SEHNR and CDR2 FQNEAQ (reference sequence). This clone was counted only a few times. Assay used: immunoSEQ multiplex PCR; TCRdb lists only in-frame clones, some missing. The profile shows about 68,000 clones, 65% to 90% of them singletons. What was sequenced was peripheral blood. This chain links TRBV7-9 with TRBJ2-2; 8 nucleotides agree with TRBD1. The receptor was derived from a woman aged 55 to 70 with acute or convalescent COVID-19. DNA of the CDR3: TGTGCCAGCAGACTACTAGACACAGGGGGAACCGGGGAGCTGTTTTTT. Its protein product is CASRLLDTGGTGELFF.